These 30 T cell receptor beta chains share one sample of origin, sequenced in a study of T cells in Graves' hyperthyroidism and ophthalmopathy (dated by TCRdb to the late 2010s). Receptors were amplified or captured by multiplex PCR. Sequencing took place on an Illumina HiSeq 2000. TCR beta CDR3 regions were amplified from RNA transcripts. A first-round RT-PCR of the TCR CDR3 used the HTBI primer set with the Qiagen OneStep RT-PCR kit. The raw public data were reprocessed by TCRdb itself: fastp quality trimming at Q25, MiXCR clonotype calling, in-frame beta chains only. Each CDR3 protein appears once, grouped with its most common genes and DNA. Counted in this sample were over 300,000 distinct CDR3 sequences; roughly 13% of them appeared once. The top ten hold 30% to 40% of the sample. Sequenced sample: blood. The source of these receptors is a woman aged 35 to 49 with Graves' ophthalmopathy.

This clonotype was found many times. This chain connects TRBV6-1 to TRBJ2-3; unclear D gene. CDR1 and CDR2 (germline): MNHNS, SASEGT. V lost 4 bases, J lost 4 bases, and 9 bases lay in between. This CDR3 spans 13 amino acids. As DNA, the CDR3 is TGTGCCAGCAGTGCTCAGCGAGCAGATACGCAGTATTTT. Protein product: CASSAQRADTQYF.

CDR3: CAWSVSGSGNTIYF. The CDR3 DNA is TGTGCCTGGAGTGTATCGGGCTCTGGAAACACCATATATTTT. The chain uses TRBV30 and TRBJ1-3; D not resolved. The CDR3 loop spans 14 amino acids. Per germline, CDR1 GTSNPN and CDR2 SVGIG (reference sequence). The V and J ends lost 0 bases and 0 bases respectively, with 6 bases between them. Drawing the rest from reference TRBV30 and TRBJ1-3, the complete variable domain is SQTIHQWPATLVQPVGSPLSLECTVEGTSNPNLYWYRQAAGRGLQLLFYSVGIGQISSEVPQNLSASRPQDRQFILSSKKLLLSDSGFYLCAWSVSGSGNTIYFGEGSWLTVV.

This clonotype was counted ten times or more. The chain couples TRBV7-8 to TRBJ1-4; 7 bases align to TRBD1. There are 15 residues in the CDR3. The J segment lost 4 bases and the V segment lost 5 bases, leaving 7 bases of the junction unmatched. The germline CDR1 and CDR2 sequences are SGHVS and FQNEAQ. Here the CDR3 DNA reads TGTGCCAGCAGCCCCCAGACAGGGCTTAATGAAAAACTGTTTTTT. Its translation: CASSPQTGLNEKLFF.

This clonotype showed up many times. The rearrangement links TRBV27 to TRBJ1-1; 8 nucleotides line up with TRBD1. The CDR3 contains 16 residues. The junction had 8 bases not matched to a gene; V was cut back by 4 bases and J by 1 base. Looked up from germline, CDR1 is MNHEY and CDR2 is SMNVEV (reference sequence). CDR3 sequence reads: CASSSGQGLKNTEAFF. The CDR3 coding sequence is TGTGCCAGCAGTTCCGGACAGGGCTTAAAGAACACTGAAGCTTTCTTT.

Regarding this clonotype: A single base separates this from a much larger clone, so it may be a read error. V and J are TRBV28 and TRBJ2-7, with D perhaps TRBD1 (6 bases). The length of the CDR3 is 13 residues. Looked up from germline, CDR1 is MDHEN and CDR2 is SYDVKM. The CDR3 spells CASNLGGLLGQYF. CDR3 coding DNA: TGTGCCAGCAATTTAGGGGGTTTATTGGGGCAGTACTTC.

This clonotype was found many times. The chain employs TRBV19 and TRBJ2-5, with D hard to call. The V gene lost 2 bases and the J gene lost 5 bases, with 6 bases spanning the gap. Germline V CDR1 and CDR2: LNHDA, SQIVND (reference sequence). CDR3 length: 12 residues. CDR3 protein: CASSITPETQYF. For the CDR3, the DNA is TGTGCCAGTAGTATAACCCCCGAGACCCAGTACTTC.

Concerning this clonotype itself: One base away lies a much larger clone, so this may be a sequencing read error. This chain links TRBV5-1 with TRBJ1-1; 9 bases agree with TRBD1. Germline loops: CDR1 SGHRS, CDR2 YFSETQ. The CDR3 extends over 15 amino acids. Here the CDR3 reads CASSLTGQGNTEASF. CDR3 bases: TGCGCCAGCAGCCTCACCGGACAGGGGAACACTGAAGCTTCCTTT.

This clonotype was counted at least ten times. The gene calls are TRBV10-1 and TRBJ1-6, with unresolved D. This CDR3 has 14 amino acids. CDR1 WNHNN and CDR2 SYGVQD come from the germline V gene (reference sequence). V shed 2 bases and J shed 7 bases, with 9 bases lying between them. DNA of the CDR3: TGCGCCAGCAGTGAGCCCTCTGGGAATTCACCCCTCCACTTT. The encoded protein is CASSEPSGNSPLHF.

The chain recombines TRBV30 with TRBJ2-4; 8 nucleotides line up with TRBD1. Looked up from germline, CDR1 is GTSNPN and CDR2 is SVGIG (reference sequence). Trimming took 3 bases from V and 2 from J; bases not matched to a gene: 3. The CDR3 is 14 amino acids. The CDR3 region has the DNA TGTGCCTGGAGCAGGGGGCCGCCCAAAAACATTCAGTACTTC. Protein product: CAWSRGPPKNIQYF. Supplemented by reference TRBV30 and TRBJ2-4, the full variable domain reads SQTIHQWPATLVQPVGSPLSLECTVEGTSNPNLYWYRQAAGRGLQLLFYSVGIGQISSEVPQNLSASRPQDRQFILSSKKLLLSDSGFYLCAWSRGPPKNIQYFGAGTRLSVL.

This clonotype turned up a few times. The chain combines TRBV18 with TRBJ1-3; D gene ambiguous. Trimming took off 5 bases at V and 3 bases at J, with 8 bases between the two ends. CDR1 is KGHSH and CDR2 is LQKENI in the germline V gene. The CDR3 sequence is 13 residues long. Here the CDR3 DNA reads TGTGCCAGCTCATGGATGAATGGAAACACCATATATTTT. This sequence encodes CASSWMNGNTIYF.

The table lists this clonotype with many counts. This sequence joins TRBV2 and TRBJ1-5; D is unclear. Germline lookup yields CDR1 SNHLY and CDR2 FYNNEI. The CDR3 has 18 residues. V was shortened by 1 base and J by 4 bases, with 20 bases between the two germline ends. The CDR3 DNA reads TGTGCCAGCAGTGAAGACCGGTTTGGGGTCATACCGAATCAGCCCCAGCATTTT. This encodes CASSEDRFGVIPNQPQHF.

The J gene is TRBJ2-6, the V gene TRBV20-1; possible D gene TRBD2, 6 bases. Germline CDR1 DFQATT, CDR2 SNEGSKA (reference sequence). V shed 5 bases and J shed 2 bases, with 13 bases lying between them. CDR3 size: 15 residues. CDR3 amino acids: CSALPGEPGANVLTF. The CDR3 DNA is TGCAGTGCTCTCCCGGGGGAGCCTGGGGCCAACGTCCTGACTTTC.

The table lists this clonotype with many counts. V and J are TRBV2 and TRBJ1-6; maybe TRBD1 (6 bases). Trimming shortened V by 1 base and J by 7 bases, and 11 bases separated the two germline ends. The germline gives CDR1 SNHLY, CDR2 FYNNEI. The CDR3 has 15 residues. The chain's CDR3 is CASSEGGQLNSPLHF. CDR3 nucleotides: TGTGCCAGCAGTGAAGGAGGACAGTTAAATTCACCCCTCCACTTT.

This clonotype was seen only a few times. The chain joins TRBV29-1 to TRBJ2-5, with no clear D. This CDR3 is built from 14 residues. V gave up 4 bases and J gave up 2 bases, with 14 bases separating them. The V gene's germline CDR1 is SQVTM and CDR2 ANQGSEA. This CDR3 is CSVAFRRVQETQYF. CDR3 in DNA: TGCAGCGTTGCTTTCCGAAGGGTGCAAGAGACCCAGTACTTC.

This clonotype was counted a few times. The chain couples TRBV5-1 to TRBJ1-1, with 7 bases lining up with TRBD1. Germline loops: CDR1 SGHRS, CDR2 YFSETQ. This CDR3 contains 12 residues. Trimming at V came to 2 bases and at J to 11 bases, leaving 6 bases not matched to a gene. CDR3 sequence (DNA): TGCGCCAGCAGCTTCCCAGGGGGGGTTGCTTTCTTT. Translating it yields CASSFPGGVAFF. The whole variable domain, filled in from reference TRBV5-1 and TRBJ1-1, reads KAGVTQTPRYLIKTRGQQVTLSCSPISGHRSVSWYQQTPGQGLQFLFEYFSETQRNKGNFPGRFSGRQFSNSRSEMNVSTLELGDSALYLCASSFPGGVAFFGQGTRLTVV.

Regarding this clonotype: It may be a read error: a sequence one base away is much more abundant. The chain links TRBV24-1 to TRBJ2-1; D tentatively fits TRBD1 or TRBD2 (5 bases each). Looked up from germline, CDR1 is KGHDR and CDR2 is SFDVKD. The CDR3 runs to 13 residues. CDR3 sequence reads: CATGTESYNGQFF. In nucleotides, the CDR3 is TGTGCCACCGGGACGGAGTCCTACAATGGGCAGTTCTTC.

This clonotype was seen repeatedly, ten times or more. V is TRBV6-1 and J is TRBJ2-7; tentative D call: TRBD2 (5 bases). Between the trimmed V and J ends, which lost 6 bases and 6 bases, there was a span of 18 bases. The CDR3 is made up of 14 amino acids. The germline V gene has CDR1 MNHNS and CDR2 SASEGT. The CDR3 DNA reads TGTGCCAGCAGCCTCTCTAAAAGCGGTGGCGAGCAGTACTTC. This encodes CASSLSKSGGEQYF.

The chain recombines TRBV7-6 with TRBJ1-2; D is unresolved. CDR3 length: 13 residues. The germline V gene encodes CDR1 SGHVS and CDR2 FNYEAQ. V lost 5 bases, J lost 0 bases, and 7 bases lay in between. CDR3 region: CASSMGPNYGYTF. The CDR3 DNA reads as TGTGCCAGCAGCATGGGTCCTAACTATGGCTACACCTTC.

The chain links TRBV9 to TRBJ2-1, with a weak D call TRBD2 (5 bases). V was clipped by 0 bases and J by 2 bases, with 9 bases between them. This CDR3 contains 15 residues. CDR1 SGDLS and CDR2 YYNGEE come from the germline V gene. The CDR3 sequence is CASSVDEGTYNEQFF. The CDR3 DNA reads TGTGCCAGCAGCGTAGATGAGGGAACCTACAATGAGCAGTTCTTC.

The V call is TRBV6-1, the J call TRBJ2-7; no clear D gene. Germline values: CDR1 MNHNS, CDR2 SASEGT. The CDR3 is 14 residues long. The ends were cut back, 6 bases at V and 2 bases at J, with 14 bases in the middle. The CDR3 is CASRIRTETYEQYF. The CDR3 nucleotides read TGTGCCAGCAGAATCCGGACGGAAACCTACGAGCAGTACTTC.

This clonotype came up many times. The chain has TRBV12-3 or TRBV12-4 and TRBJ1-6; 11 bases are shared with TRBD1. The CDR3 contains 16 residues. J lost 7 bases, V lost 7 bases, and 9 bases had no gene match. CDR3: CASTDPGTGGNSPLHF. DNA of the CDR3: TGTGCCAGCACCGACCCCGGGACAGGGGGGAATTCACCCCTCCACTTT.

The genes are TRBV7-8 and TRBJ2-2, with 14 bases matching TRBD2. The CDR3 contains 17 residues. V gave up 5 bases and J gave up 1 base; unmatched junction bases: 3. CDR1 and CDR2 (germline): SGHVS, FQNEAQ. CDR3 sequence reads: CASSQTSGGENTGELFF. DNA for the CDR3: TGTGCCAGCAGCCAGACTAGCGGGGGGGAGAACACCGGGGAGCTGTTTTTT.

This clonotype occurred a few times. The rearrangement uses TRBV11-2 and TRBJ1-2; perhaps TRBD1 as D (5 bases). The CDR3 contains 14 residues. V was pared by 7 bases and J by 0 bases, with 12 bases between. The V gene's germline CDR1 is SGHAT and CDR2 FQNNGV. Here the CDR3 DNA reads TGTGCCAGCAACCCGGGACCCGCTAACTATGGCTACACCTTC. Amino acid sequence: CASNPGPANYGYTF.

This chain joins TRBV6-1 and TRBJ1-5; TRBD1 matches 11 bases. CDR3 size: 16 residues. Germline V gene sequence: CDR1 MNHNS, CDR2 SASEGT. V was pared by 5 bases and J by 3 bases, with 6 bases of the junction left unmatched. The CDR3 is CASSPRDRGYNQPQHF. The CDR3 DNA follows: TGTGCCAGCAGTCCCCGGGACAGGGGGTACAATCAGCCCCAGCATTTT.

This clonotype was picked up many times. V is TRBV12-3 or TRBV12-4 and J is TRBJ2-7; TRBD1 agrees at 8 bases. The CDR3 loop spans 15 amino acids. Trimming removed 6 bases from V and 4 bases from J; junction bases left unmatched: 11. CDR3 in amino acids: CASSFNDRGRYEQYF. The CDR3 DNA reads TGTGCCAGCAGCTTTAATGACAGGGGAAGATACGAGCAGTACTTC.

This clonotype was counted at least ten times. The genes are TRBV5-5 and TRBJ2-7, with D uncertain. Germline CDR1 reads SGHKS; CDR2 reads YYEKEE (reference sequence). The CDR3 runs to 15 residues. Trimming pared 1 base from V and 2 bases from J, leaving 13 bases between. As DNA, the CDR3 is TGTGCCAGCAGCTTGTTCAAGGCCCTACCCTACGAGCAGTACTTC. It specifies CASSLFKALPYEQYF.

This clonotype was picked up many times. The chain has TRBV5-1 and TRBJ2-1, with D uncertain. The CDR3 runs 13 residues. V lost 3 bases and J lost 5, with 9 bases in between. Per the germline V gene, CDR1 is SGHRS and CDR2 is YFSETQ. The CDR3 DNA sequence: TGCGCCAGCAGCTATCAGACCCACAATGAGCAGTTCTTC. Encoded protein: CASSYQTHNEQFF.

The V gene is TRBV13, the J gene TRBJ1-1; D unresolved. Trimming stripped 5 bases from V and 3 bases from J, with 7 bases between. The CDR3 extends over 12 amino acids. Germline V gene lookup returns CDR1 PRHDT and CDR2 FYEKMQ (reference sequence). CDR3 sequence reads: CASSIMDTEAFF. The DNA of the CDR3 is TGTGCCAGCAGCATTATGGACACTGAAGCTTTCTTT.

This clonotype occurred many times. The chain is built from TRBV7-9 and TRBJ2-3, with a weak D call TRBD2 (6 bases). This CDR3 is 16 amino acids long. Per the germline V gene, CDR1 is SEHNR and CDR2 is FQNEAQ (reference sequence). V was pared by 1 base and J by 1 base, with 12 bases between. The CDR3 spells CASSLVGGVGTDTQYF. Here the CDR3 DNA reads TGTGCCAGCAGCTTAGTCGGGGGAGTTGGCACAGATACGCAGTATTTT.

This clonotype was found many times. CDR3 loop: CASSPPSYNEQFF. Here the CDR3 DNA reads TGTGCCAGCTCACCACCTTCCTACAATGAGCAGTTCTTC. The chain uses TRBV18 and TRBJ2-1; no clear D. This CDR3 is built from 13 residues. V lost 0 bases to trimming and J lost 1 base, with 1 base between them. Germline lookup yields CDR1 KGHSH and CDR2 LQKENI.